The 16 T cell receptor beta chains listed next were all sequenced from one sample in a study of blood T cell repertoires in COVID-19. Method: immunoSEQ multiplex PCR; TCRdb's copy keeps in-frame clones and lacks some. The table shows 330,000 or so clones, with approximately 90% occurring only once. The source material was peripheral blood. The receptors come from a woman aged 60-75 years with COVID-19, enrolled during active disease.

This chain connects TRBV28 to TRBJ1-3; the match to TRBD1 covers 10 bases. The CDR3 totals 16 residues. With 5 bases clipped from V and 0 bases from J, the junction kept 4 bases outside the gene matches. Germline V gene sequence: CDR1 MDHEN, CDR2 SYDVKM. CDR3 residues: CASSPGQGISGNTIYF. CDR3 DNA sequence: TGTGCCAGCAGTCCGGGACAGGGGATCTCTGGAAACACCATATATTTT. Full variable domain (missing parts from reference TRBV28 and TRBJ1-3): DVKVTQSSRYLVKRTGEKVFLECVQDMDHENMFWYRQDPGLGLRLIYFSYDVKMKEKGDIPEGYSVSREKKERFSLILESASTNQTSMYLCASSPGQGISGNTIYFGEGSWLTVV.

The chain recombines TRBV5-1 with TRBJ2-1; 8 bases map to TRBD2. CDR1 SGHRS and CDR2 YFSETQ come from the germline V gene. The CDR3 has 16 amino acids. Trimming removed 4 bases from V and 4 bases from J; junction bases left unmatched: 10. The CDR3 reads CASSGPQERGYNEQFF. The DNA for the CDR3 is TGCGCCAGCAGCGGACCTCAGGAGCGGGGGTACAATGAGCAGTTCTTC. The full variable domain, with the rest looked up from reference TRBV5-1 and TRBJ2-1, is KAGVTQTPRYLIKTRGQQVTLSCSPISGHRSVSWYQQTPGQGLQFLFEYFSETQRNKGNFPGRFSGRQFSNSRSEMNVSTLELGDSALYLCASSGPQERGYNEQFFGPGTRLTVL.

The V and J genes are TRBV7-9 and TRBJ2-1; D is ambiguous. The CDR3 extends over 15 amino acids. V lost 5 bases and J lost 0, with 11 bases in between. Germline loops: CDR1 SEHNR, CDR2 FQNEAQ (reference sequence). CDR3 amino acids: CASSPGRSSYNEQFF. The CDR3 DNA follows: TGTGCCAGCAGCCCAGGCCGATCCTCCTACAATGAGCAGTTCTTC.

V usage is TRBV7-9 and J usage is TRBJ1-2; 8 bases are shared with TRBD1. The V segment lost 4 bases and the J segment 5 bases; nucleotides outside the gene matches: 0. Per the germline V gene, CDR1 is SEHNR and CDR2 is FQNEAQ (reference sequence). This CDR3 is built from 12 residues. The CDR3 DNA follows: TGTGCCAGCAGCTGGACAGGGTATGGCTACACCTTC. Encoded protein: CASSWTGYGYTF.

J is TRBJ2-3 and V is TRBV5-1; perhaps TRBD1 as D (6 bases). Germline CDR1 reads SGHRS; CDR2 reads YFSETQ. Trimming took off 4 bases at V and 6 bases at J, with 15 bases between the two ends. This CDR3 region has 14 residues. This CDR3 is CASSPSTGSDTQYF. The CDR3 DNA is TGCGCCAGCAGCCCCTCGACAGGATCGGATACGCAGTATTTT.

The table lists this clone with a few counts. The chain links TRBV2 to TRBJ1-2; TRBD1 is a possible D gene (5 bases). The CDR3 sequence is 11 residues long. V was pared by 9 bases and J by 8 bases, with 13 bases between. CDR1 and CDR2 from the germline V gene are SNHLY and FYNNEI. DNA of the CDR3: TGTGCCAGTGCGGGAGGGGACGGCTACACCTTC. Its protein is CASAGGDGYTF.

This clone showed up just once. The J gene is TRBJ2-7, the V gene TRBV27; 10 positions match TRBD2. V lost 6 bases to trimming and J lost 5 bases; unmatched junction nucleotides: 7. Looked up from germline, CDR1 is MNHEY and CDR2 is SMNVEV (reference sequence). CDR3 length: 14 residues. CDR3 residues: CASRRLAGVDEQYF. As DNA, the CDR3 is TGTGCCAGCAGGAGACTAGCGGGCGTAGACGAGCAGTACTTC.

The V gene is TRBV30, the J gene TRBJ1-1; D unclear. The CDR3 totals 14 residues. Germline V gene sequence: CDR1 GTSNPN, CDR2 SVGIG (reference sequence). With 2 bases removed from V and 1 base from J, the gap between germline ends came to 11 bases. CDR3 coding DNA: TGTGCCTGGAGTCCTAACTATCGGAACACTGAAGCTTTCTTT. Its translation is CAWSPNYRNTEAFF.

The chain employs TRBV10-3 and TRBJ2-5; 11 positions agree with TRBD2. Germline CDR1 is ENHRY and CDR2 is SYGVKD. The ends lost 4 bases at V and 4 bases at J; junction bases unmatched: 2. The CDR3 loop spans 14 amino acids. For the CDR3, the DNA is TGTGCCATCAGTGCGACTAGCGGGGTAGAGACCCAGTACTTC. It is translated as CAISATSGVETQYF.

A few counts support this clone. The CDR3 region is CASSLAGFGSYNSPLHF. CDR3 bases: TGTGCCAGCAGCTTAGCAGGGTTCGGATCCTATAATTCACCCCTCCACTTT. This rearrangement joins TRBV11-2 to TRBJ1-6; possible D gene TRBD1, 5 bases. Between the trimmed V and J ends, which lost 1 base and 1 base, there was a span of 11 bases. Looked up from germline, CDR1 is SGHAT and CDR2 is FQNNGV. The CDR3 sequence is 17 residues long. Together with reference TRBV11-2 and TRBJ1-6, the CDR3 gives the full variable domain: EAGVAQSPRYKIIEKRQSVAFWCNPISGHATLYWYQQILGQGPKLLIQFQNNGVVDDSQLPKDRFSAERLKGVDSTLKIQPAKLEDSAVYLCASSLAGFGSYNSPLHFGNGTRLTVT.

V usage is TRBV7-6 and J usage is TRBJ1-2; TRBD1 matches 9 bases. The CDR3 length is 15 residues. V lost 5 bases and J lost 4; bases outside the gene matches: 8. Looked up from germline, CDR1 is SGHVS and CDR2 is FNYEAQ. The CDR3 loop reads CASSLRQGVGYGYTF. CDR3 in DNA: TGTGCCAGCAGCCTAAGACAGGGGGTAGGCTATGGCTACACCTTC.

This clone showed up just once. The chain is built from TRBV11-2 and TRBJ2-5; 10 positions agree with TRBD2. Germline trimming cut 7 bases from V and 5 bases from J; bases unmatched to any gene: 7. The CDR3 has 14 amino acids. Germline-derived CDR1 and CDR2 are SGHAT and FQNNGV. The CDR3 DNA follows: TGTGCCAGCACCGGGGGTAGCGGGGGGGAGACCCAGTACTTC. It encodes CASTGGSGGETQYF.

This chain uses TRBV5-1 with TRBJ1-1, with 11 bases lining up with TRBD1. The V segment lost 4 bases and the J segment 10 bases; nucleotides outside the gene matches: 6. This CDR3 is 13 amino acids long. Per germline, CDR1 SGHRS and CDR2 YFSETQ. CDR3 protein: CASSPRDRGRAFF. The CDR3 DNA reads TGCGCCAGCAGCCCCCGGGACAGGGGGAGAGCTTTCTTT. The full variable domain, in which reference TRBV5-1 and TRBJ1-1 provide the parts outside the CDR3, is KAGVTQTPRYLIKTRGQQVTLSCSPISGHRSVSWYQQTPGQGLQFLFEYFSETQRNKGNFPGRFSGRQFSNSRSEMNVSTLELGDSALYLCASSPRDRGRAFFGQGTRLTVV.

The chain recombines TRBV5-1 with TRBJ2-1, with D hard to call. The V gene lost 1 base and the J gene lost 7 bases, with 12 bases spanning the gap. Looked up from germline, CDR1 is SGHRS and CDR2 is YFSETQ. The CDR3 totals 14 residues. CDR3 residues: CASSLQSKLNEQFF. CDR3 DNA sequence: TGCGCCAGCAGCTTGCAATCAAAACTGAATGAGCAGTTCTTC.

In its sample, this clone was seen many times. The chain carries TRBV4-2 and TRBJ2-3; the match to TRBD2 covers 7 bases. Germline CDR1 and CDR2: LGHNA and YNFKEQ. This CDR3 has 16 residues. V gave up 0 bases and J gave up 2 bases; unmatched junction bases: 5. CDR3 coding DNA: TGTGCCAGCAGCCAAGAGGGGACTACGATCACAGATACGCAGTATTTT. Protein: CASSQEGTTITDTQYF.

V and J are TRBV7-9 and TRBJ2-7; 8 nucleotides align to TRBD2. Per the germline V gene, CDR1 is SEHNR and CDR2 is FQNEAQ (reference sequence). This CDR3 spans 15 amino acids. J was trimmed by 4 bases and V by 5 bases; bases with no gene match: 10. For the CDR3, the DNA is TGTGCCAGCAGCCCTTCGGGGGGGCTAATTTACGAGCAGTACTTC. This encodes CASSPSGGLIYEQYF.